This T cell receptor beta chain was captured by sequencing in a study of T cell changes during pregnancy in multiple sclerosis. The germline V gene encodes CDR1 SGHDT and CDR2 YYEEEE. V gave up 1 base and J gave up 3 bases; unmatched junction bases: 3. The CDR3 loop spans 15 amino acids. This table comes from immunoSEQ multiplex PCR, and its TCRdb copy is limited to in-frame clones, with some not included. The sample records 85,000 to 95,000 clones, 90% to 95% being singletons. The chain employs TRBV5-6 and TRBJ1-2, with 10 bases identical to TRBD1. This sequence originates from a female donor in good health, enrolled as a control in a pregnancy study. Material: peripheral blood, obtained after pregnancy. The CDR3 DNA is TGTGCCAGCAGCTTGAGGGACAGGGGATACTATGGCTACACCTTC. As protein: CASSLRDRGYYGYTF. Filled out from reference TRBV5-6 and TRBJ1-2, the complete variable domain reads DAGVTQSPTHLIKTRGQQVTLRCSPKSGHDTVSWYQQALGQGPQFIFQYYEEEERQRGNFPDRFSGHQFPNYSSELNVNALLLGDSALYLCASSLRDRGYYGYTFGSGTRLTVV.